This T cell receptor (beta chain) emerged from a study of OX40 agonist ivuxolimab in advanced cancers. Study conclusions and caveats: Blood T cells, both CD4+ and CD8+, expanded clonally by week 6 at 0.1 to 3.0 mg/kg. Expanded peripheral T cell antigen specificity was not determined.

The CDR3 spans 17 residues. V was trimmed by 5 bases and J by 0 bases, leaving 18 bases between them. Per the germline V gene, CDR1 is MNHEY and CDR2 is SMNVEV (reference sequence). Produced via immunoSEQ multiplex PCR; TCRdb's table is partial and in-frame only. The sample consists of 20,000 or so clones, 70% to 80% of them appearing once. In the case of this clone: What it recognizes is unknown.

The sequenced sample was CD4+ or CD8+ T cells sorted from blood, obtained in a trial of the OX40 agonist ivuxolimab. The chain is built from TRBV27 and TRBJ2-3, with a weak D call TRBD2 (6 bases). This clonotype was obtained from an adult with an advanced solid tumor such as melanoma, head and neck, liver or kidney cancer. The CDR3 coding sequence is TGTGCCAGCAGTCCCTACCCCCTAGCGCCAAGCACAGATACGCAGTATTTT. It yields the protein CASSPYPLAPSTDTQYF.